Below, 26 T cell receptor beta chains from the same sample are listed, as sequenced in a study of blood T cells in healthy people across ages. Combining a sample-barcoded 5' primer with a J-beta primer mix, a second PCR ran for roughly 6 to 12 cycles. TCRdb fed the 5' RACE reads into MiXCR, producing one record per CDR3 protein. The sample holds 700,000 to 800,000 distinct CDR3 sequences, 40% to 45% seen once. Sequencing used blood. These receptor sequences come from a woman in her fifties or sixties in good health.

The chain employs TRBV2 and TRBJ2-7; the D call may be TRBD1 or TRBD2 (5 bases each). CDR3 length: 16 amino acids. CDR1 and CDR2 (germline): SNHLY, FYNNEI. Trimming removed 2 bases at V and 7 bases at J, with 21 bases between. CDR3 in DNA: TGTGCCAGCAGTGAAAGGGACGGGTCTTCCTACAATGAGCAGTACTTC. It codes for CASSERDGSSYNEQYF.

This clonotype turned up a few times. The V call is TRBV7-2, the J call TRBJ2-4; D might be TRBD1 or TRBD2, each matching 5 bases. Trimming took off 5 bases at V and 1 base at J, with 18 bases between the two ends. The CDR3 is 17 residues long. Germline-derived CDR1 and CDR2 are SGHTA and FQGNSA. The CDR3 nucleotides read TGTGCCAGCAGCCCCGCCGACCTTGGGGGTGCCAAAAACATTCAGTACTTC. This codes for CASSPADLGGAKNIQYF.

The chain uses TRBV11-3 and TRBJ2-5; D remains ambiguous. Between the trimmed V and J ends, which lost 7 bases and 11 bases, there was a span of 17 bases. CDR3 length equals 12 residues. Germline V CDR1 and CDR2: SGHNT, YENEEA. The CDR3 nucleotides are TGTGCCAGCACCCCGAGTAAGAAAGAGCAGTACTTC. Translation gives CASTPSKKEQYF.

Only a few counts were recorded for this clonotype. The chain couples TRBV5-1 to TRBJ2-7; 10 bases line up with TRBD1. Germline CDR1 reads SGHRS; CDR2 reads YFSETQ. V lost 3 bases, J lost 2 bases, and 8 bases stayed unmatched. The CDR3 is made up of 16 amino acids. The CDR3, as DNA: TGCGCCAGCAGCTCCTCCGGGACAGGGGTTCCCTACGAGCAGTACTTC. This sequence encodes CASSSSGTGVPYEQYF.

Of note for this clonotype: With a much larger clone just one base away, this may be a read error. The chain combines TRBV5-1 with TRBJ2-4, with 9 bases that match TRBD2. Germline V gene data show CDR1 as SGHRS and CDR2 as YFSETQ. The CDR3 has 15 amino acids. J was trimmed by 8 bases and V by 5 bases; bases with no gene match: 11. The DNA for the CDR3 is TGCGCCAGCAGTTACCGTAGCGGGGGAGAAGACATTCAGTACTTC. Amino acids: CASSYRSGGEDIQYF.

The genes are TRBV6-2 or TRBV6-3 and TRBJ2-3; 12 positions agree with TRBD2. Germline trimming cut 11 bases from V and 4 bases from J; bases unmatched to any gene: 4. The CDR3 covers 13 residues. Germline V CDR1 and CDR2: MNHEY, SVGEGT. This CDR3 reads CAARLAGADTQYF. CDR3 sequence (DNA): TGTGCCGCCCGACTAGCGGGGGCAGATACGCAGTATTTT.

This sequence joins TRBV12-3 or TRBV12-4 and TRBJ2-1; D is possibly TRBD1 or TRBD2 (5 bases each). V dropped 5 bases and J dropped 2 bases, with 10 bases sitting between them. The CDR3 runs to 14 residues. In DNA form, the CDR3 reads TGTGCCAGCAGTGGGACGGCGGCCTACAATGAGCAGTTCTTC. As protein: CASSGTAAYNEQFF.

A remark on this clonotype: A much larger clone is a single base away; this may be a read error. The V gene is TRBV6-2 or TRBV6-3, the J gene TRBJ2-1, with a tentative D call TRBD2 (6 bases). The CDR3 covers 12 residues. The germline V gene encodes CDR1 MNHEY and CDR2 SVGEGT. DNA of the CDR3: TGTGCCAGCAGTGGGACTCTCAATGAGAAGTTCTTC. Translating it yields CASSGTLNEKFF.

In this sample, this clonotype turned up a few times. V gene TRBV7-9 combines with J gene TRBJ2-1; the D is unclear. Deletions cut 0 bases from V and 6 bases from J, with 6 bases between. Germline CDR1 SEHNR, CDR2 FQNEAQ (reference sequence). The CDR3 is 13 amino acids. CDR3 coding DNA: TGTGCCAGCAGCTTAGCGAAGGGCAATGAGCAGTTCTTC. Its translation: CASSLAKGNEQFF.

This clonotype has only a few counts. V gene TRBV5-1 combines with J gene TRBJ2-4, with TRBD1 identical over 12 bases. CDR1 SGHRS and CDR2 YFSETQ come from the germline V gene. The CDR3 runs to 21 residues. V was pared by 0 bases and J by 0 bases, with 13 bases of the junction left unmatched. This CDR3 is CASSLAGTGTGGTRAKNIQYF. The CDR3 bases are TGCGCCAGCAGCTTGGCCGGGACCGGGACAGGGGGCACGAGAGCCAAAAACATTCAGTACTTC.

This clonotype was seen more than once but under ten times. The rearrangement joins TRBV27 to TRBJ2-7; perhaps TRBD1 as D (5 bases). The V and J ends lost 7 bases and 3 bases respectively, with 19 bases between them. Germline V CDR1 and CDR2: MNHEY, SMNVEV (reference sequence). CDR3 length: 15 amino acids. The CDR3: CASNRGAGPYYEQYF. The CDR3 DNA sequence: TGTGCCAGCAACCGAGGTGCAGGGCCATACTACGAGCAGTACTTC.

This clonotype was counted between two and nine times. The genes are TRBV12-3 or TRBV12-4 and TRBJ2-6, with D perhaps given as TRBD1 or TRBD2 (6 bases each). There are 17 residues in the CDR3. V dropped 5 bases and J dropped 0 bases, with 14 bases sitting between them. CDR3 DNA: TGTGCCAGCAGTACACAGGGACTGAGCTCTGGGGCCAACGTCCTGACTTTC. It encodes CASSTQGLSSGANVLTF.

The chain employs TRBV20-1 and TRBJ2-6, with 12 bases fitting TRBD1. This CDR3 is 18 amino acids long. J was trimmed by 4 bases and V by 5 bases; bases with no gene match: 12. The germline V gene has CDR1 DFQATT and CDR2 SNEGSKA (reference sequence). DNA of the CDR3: TGCAGTGCTCCCCACCGGGACAGGGGGCGAGAAGGGGCCAACGTCCTGACTTTC. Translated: CSAPHRDRGREGANVLTF.

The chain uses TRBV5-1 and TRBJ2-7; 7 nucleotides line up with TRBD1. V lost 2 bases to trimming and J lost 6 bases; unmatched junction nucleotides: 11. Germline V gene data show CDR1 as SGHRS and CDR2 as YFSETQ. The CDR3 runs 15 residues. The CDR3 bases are TGCGCCAGCAGCTTTATGGGGACAGAGAACGTCGAGCAGTACTTC. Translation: CASSFMGTENVEQYF. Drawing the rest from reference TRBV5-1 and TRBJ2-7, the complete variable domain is KAGVTQTPRYLIKTRGQQVTLSCSPISGHRSVSWYQQTPGQGLQFLFEYFSETQRNKGNFPGRFSGRQFSNSRSEMNVSTLELGDSALYLCASSFMGTENVEQYFGPGTRLTVT.

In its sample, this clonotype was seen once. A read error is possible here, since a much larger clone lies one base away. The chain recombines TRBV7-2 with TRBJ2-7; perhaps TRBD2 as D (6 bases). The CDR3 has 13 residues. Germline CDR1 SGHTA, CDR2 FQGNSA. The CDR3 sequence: CTSARDGSYEQYF. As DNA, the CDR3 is TGTACGTCTGCCCGGGACGGGAGCTACGAGCAGTACTTC.

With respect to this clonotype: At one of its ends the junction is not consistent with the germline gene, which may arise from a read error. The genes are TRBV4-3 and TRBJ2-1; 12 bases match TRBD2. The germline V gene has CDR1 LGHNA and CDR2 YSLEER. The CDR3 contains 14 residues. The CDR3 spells CASSQGTSGNGQFF. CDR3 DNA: TGCGCCAGCAGCCAAGGGACTAGCGGGAATGGGCAGTTCTTC.

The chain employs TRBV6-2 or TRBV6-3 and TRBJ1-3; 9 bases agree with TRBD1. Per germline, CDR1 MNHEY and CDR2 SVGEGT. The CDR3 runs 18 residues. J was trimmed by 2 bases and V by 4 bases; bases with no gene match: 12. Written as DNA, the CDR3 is TGTGCCAGCAGTTCCGTTCTCCGGGACAGGGCCGCTGGAAACACCATATATTTT. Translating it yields CASSSVLRDRAAGNTIYF.

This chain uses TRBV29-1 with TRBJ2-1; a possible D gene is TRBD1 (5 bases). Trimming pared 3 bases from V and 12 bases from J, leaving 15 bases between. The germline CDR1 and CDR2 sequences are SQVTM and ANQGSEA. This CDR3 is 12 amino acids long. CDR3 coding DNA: TGCAGCGTTGAGGGGCTCAGGTCAGGGCAGTTCTTC. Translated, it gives CSVEGLRSGQFF.

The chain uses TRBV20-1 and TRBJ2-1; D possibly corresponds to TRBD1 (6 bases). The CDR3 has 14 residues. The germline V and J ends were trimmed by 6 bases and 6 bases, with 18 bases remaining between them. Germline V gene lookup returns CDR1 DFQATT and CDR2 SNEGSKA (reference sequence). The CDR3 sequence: CSAPPRGSPNEQFF. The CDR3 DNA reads TGCAGTGCCCCCCCCAGGGGTAGCCCCAATGAGCAGTTCTTC.

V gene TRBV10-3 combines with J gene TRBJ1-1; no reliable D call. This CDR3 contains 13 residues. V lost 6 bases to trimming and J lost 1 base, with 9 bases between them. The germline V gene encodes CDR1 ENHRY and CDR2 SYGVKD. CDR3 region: CAISSDKNTEAFF. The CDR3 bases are TGTGCCATCAGCTCAGACAAGAACACTGAAGCTTTCTTT.

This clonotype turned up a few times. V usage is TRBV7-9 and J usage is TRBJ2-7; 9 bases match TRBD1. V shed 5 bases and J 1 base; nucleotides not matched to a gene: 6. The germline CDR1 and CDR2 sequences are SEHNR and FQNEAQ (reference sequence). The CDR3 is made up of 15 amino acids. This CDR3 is CASSPQGARSYEQYF. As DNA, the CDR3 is TGTGCCAGCAGCCCACAGGGGGCGCGGTCCTACGAGCAGTACTTC.

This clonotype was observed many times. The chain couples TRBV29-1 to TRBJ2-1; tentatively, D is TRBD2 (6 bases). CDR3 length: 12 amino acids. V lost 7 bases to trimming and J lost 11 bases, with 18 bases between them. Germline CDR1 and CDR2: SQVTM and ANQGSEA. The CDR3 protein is CSAYTIREKQFF. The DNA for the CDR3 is TGCAGCGCCTACACAATTCGGGAGAAGCAGTTCTTC.

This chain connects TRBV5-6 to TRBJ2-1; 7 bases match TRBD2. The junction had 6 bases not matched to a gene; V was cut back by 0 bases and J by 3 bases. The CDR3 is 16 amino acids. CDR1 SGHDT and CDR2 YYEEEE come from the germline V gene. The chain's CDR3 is CASSLEYSGVYNEQFF. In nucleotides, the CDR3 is TGTGCCAGCAGCTTGGAATACAGCGGGGTCTACAATGAGCAGTTCTTC.

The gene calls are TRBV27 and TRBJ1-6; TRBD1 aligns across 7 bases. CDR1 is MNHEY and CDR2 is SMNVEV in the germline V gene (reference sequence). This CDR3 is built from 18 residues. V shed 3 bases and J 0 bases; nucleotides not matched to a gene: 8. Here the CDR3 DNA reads TGTGCCAGCAGTTTGCGATCAGGGGGGAGCTCCTATAATTCACCCCTCCACTTT. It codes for CASSLRSGGSSYNSPLHF.

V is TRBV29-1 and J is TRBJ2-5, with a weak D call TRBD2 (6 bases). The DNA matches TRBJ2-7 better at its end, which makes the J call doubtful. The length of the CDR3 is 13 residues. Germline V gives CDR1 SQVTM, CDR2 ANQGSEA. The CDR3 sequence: CSVVVAENYEQYF. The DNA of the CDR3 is TGCAGCGTTGTGGTAGCGGAGAATTACGAGCAGTACTTC.

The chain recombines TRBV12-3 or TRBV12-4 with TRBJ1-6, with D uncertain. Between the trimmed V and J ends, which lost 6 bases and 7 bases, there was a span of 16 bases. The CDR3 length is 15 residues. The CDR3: CASRAPTGKNSPLHF. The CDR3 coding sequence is TGTGCCAGCAGGGCCCCGACGGGGAAAAATTCACCCCTCCACTTT.